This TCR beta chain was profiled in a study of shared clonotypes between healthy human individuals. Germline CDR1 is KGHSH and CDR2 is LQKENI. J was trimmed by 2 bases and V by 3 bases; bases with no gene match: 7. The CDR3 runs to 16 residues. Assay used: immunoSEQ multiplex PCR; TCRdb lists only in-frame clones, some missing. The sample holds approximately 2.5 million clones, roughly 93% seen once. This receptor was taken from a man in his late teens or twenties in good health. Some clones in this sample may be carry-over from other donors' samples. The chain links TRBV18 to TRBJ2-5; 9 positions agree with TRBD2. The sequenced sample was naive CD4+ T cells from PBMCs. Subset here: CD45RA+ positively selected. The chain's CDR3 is CASSPLTSGWQETQYF. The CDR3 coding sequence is TGTGCCAGCTCACCCCTAACTAGCGGGTGGCAAGAGACCCAGTACTTC.